This TCR beta chain was sequenced during a study of human T cells and chemical hapten exposure. From the RACE reads, TCRdb called clonotypes with MiXCR, one entry per CDR3 protein. The data hold about 37,000 distinct CDR3 sequences, with 5.5% observed a single time. This clonotype was seen ten or more times. Sample time point: healthy volunteer bleed at 6 weeks. Unfractionated whole blood yielded the extracted total RNA. In germline, CDR1 is DFQATT, CDR2 SNEGSKA (reference sequence). The CDR3 spans 14 residues. The ends lost 3 bases at V and 1 base at J; junction bases unmatched: 5. This TCR came from a human donor in good health. Some clones in this sample may be carry-over from other donors' samples. Input material: whole blood. This chain links TRBV20-1 with TRBJ1-1; 7 nucleotides agree with TRBD1. CDR3 loop: CSARGDRENTEAFF. DNA for the CDR3: TGCAGTGCTAGGGGTGACAGGGAGAACACTGAAGCTTTCTTT.